These T cell receptor beta chains were read from a single sample in a study of shared T cell receptors in the human thymus. Clones were read by immunoSEQ multiplex PCR, and TCRdb kept only the in-frame ones, dropping some. The sample carries hundreds of thousands of clones, approximately 87% recorded once. The same specimen was also included in a second study, on human thymus T cells.

The sequenced material came from thymocytes. Receptor source: a boy younger than two with a congenital heart defect. CDR3s include the opening cysteine and the closing phenylalanine or tryptophan. Each record gives: clone size, V gene, J gene, D gene, CDR3 DNA, CDR3 protein. D genes are given only for firm matches. Clone size is not always given. Where it is, it says once, few, many or a class for expanded clones.

>NA|TRBV11-2|TRBJ2-7|NA
TGTGCCAGCAGCTTAGGCCAGGCGATGTACGAGCAGTACTTC
CASSLGQAMYEQYF
>NA|TRBV14|TRBJ2-7|TRBD2
TGTGCCAGCAGCCAAGGGGTGGATAGGTTGACTAGCGGGAGAAACGAGCAGTACTTC
CASSQGVDRLTSGRNEQYF
>NA|TRBV5-1|TRBJ2-7|TRBD2
TGCGCCAGCAGCTTGGTGGGAGGGACCACCTACGAGCAGTACTTC
CASSLVGGTTYEQYF
>NA|TRBV27|TRBJ2-7|TRBD2
TGTGCCAGCAGTTTATCGCCTCCGGGACTAGCGGTCCTTTACGAGCAGTACTTC
CASSLSPPGLAVLYEQYF
>NA|TRBV27|TRBJ2-1|NA
TGTGCCAGCAGGCCTAGGCCCCTCTACAATGAGCAGTTCTTC
CASRPRPLYNEQFF
>NA|TRBV2|TRBJ2-1|TRBD2
TGTGCCGGACTAGATGCGGGACTATACAATGAGCAGTTCTTC
CAGLDAGLYNEQFF
>NA|TRBV19|TRBJ1-1|NA
TGTGCCAGTAGTATACGGGGAAACAGGGCCACTGAAGCTTTCTTT
CASSIRGNRATEAFF
>NA|TRBV29-1|TRBJ2-7|NA
TGCAGCGTTGGTTCAGGGGTCGGCGAGCAGTACTTC
CSVGSGVGEQYF
>once|TRBV5-1|TRBJ2-1|TRBD2
TGCGCCAGCAGCTTGGCCGAACTAGCGGGAGTGTACCTCTACAATGAGCAGTTCTTC
CASSLAELAGVYLYNEQFF
>NA|TRBV28|TRBJ1-2|TRBD1
TGTGCCAGCAGTCAACAGGGGTGCTATGGCTACACCTTC
CASSQQGCYGYTF
>NA|TRBV6-4|TRBJ2-7|NA
TGTGCCAGCCAGGGGTTAAACGAGCAGTACTTC
CASQGLNEQYF
>NA|TRBV5-1|TRBJ2-3|NA
TGCGCCAGCAGCTCCCCGACAGGCACCACAGATACGCAGTATTTT
CASSSPTGTTDTQYF
>NA|TRBV2|TRBJ2-7|TRBD1
TGTGCCAGCAGTACAGGGGACCCCACCTACGAGCAGTACTTC
CASSTGDPTYEQYF
>NA|TRBV10-3|TRBJ2-7|NA
TGTGCCGCCGGCGGCACCTACGAGCAGTACTTC
CAAGGTYEQYF
>NA|TRBV2|TRBJ2-2|NA
TGTGCCAGCAGCGACTACCACACCGGGGAGCTGTTTTTT
CASSDYHTGELFF
>NA|TRBV2|TRBJ2-2|TRBD2
TGTGCCAGCAGTGCGAGCCAGGGGACTAGCGGGGTGACCGGGGAGCTGTTTTTT
CASSASQGTSGVTGELFF
>NA|TRBV6-5|TRBJ2-5|NA
TGTGCCAGCATCGAAAGGGGGACCCAGTACTTC
CASIERGTQYF
>NA|TRBV7-2|TRBJ2-3|TRBD1
TGTGCCAGCAGCAGCTTTTGTAGCCCGACAGGGAAAAACACAGATACGCAGTATTTT
CASSSFCSPTGKNTDTQYF
>NA|TRBV7-9|TRBJ2-3|NA
TGTGCCAGCAGCTTCGGCGCGGCAAAGTCTAGGTTGGATACGCAGTATTTT
CASSFGAAKSRLDTQYF
>NA|TRBV6-5|TRBJ1-4|TRBD1
TGTGCCAGCAAAAGACAGGGGGCGGGCGAAAAACTGTTTTTT
CASKRQGAGEKLFF
>NA|TRBV4-2|TRBJ1-5|NA
TGTGCCAGCAGGGGAAGGGTGGGAGAGGATCAGCCCCAGCATTTT
CASRGRVGEDQPQHF
>NA|TRBV15|TRBJ1-1|NA
TGTGCCACCAGCAGAGATATGGTGGAGCAAATGAACACTGAAGCTTTCTTT
CATSRDMVEQMNTEAFF
>NA|TRBV9|TRBJ2-1|TRBD2
TGTGCCAGCAGCGCCGGACTAGCGGGAGTATTGGGGAATGAGCAGTTCTTC
CASSAGLAGVLGNEQFF
>few|TRBV5-4|TRBJ2-7|NA
TGTGCCAGCAGCTTGGAGAGTAGCTACGAGCAGTACTTC
CASSLESSYEQYF
>NA|TRBV5-1|TRBJ2-6|NA
TGCGCCAGCAGCCCCTGGCCTGGGGCCAACGTCCTGACTTTC
CASSPWPGANVLTF
>NA|TRBV27|TRBJ2-7|NA
TGTGCCAGCAGCCCTTGCTACGAGCAGTACTTC
CASSPCYEQYF
>NA|TRBV25-1|TRBJ2-2|NA
TGTGCCAGCAGTGAACAGGGCGGGGAGCTGTTTTTT
CASSEQGGELFF
>NA|TRBV7-3|TRBJ1-1|NA
TGTGCCAGCAGCTTAACGCCAGGAGGGACTGAAGCTTTCTTT
CASSLTPGGTEAFF
>NA|TRBV10-1|TRBJ1-4|NA
TGCGCCAGGACAGTTTATAATGAAAAACTGTTTTTT
CARTVYNEKLFF
>NA|TRBV4-1|TRBJ2-1|TRBD2
TGCGCCAGCAGCCACGGGGGAGGGAAGGAGCAGTTCTTC
CASSHGGGKEQFF
>NA|TRBV6-5|TRBJ2-3|TRBD1
TGTGCCAGCAGCCAGGCGGACAGGTTGGATACGCAGTATTTT
CASSQADRLDTQYF
>NA|TRBV21-1|TRBJ2-7|NA
TGTGCCAGCAGCAAAGAAAGGACTGGCAGCTCCTACGAGCAGTACTTC
CASSKERTGSSYEQYF
>NA|TRBV28|TRBJ2-7|TRBD2
TGTGCCAGCAGTCGCCGACCGGGACTAGCGGGAGAAAGGCAGGCCGAGCAGTACTTC
CASSRRPGLAGERQAEQYF
>NA|TRBV19|TRBJ2-3|TRBD2
TGTGCCAGTAGTAAATCTAGCGGCGGCCAGGATACGCAGTATTTT
CASSKSSGGQDTQYF
>NA|TRBV2|TRBJ2-7|TRBD2
TGTGCCAGCAGTGAAGTAGGTCTAGCGGGCAACCGCTACGAGCAGTACTTC
CASSEVGLAGNRYEQYF
>NA|TRBV18|TRBJ2-1|TRBD2
TGTGCCAGCCCGCCTCCTAGCGGGAGGGCAGGAGAGCAGTTCTTC
CASPPPSGRAGEQFF
>NA|TRBV1|TRBJ2-7|NA
TGCCCCACTATAGGGACAGGACCCTCCTACGAGCAGTACTTC
CPTIGTGPSYEQYF
>NA|TRBV27|TRBJ2-3|NA
TGTGCCAGCAACTCCAACGGGTATACGCAGTATTTT
CASNSNGYTQYF
>NA|TRBV19|TRBJ2-5|NA
TGTGCCAGTAGTCGGAGACGGGAAAGGGGGGAGACCCAGTACTTC
CASSRRRERGETQYF
>NA|TRBV27|TRBJ2-7|TRBD2
TGTGCCAGCAGTTTAAGCGGGAGGAAATTCTACGAGCAGTACTTC
CASSLSGRKFYEQYF
>NA|TRBV10-3|TRBJ2-3|NA
TGTGCCATCAGGATCCCCGGAGGGAGCACAGATACGCAGTATTTT
CAIRIPGGSTDTQYF
>NA|TRBV10-3|TRBJ1-5|NA
TGTGCCACCCGGGGGAGGGATGGCAATCAGCCCCAGCATTTT
CATRGRDGNQPQHF
>NA|TRBV9|TRBJ1-3|TRBD1
TGTGCCAGCAGCCACATGACAGGGGCTGGAAACACCATATATTTT
CASSHMTGAGNTIYF
>few|TRBV2|TRBJ1-4|TRBD1
TGTGCCAGCAGTGAATCAGCAGGGGGCAGGTTAGGAGAAAAACTGTTTTTT
CASSESAGGRLGEKLFF
>NA|TRBV14|TRBJ1-2|TRBD1
TGTGCCAGCAGCCCCCCTGACAGGGAGAGGTTTGGCTACACCTTC
CASSPPDRERFGYTF
>NA|TRBV30|TRBJ2-5|NA
TGTGCCTGGGCATGCGGGTTGCAAGAGACCCAGTACTTC
CAWACGLQETQYF
>NA|TRBV11-2|TRBJ2-7|TRBD1
TGTGCCAGCAGCTTAGACCTCCCCGACAGGGTGAAATTGGTCGAGTACTTC
CASSLDLPDRVKLVEYF
>NA|TRBV25-1|TRBJ2-5|TRBD2
TGTGCCAGCAGGCTATTGGCTAGCGGAGGACAAGAGACCCAGTACTTC
CASRLLASGGQETQYF
>NA|TRBV5-1|TRBJ1-5|NA
TGCGCCAGCAGCTCGCCGGATCAGCCCCAGCATTTT
CASSSPDQPQHF
>NA|TRBV4-1|TRBJ2-3|TRBD2
TGCGCCAGCAGCCAAGACCGGACTAGCGGGACAGATACGCAGTATTTT
CASSQDRTSGTDTQYF
>NA|TRBV14|TRBJ2-3|TRBD2
TGTGCCAGCAGCTCCGTAGATCGAGCGGGGACAGATACGCAGTATTTT
CASSSVDRAGTDTQYF
>NA|TRBV6-5|TRBJ2-2|NA
TGTGCCAGCAGTTGGCGGTCGGGCACCGGGGAGCTGTTTTTT
CASSWRSGTGELFF
>NA|TRBV12-5|TRBJ2-7|NA
TGTGCTAGTGGTTTGCATGGGGGCAACGAGCAGTACTTC
CASGLHGGNEQYF